The 27 T cell receptor beta chains below were found in one sample sequenced in a study of PD-1 blockade in mismatch repair-deficient tumors. Specified time point: 10-day in vitro stimulation with candidate neoantigen peptide 6. TCRdb keeps only in-frame clones here, not all; method: immunoSEQ multiplex PCR. The table includes roughly 13,000 clones, around 87% detected once. These TCRs' antigens remain unknown. Sequencing used cells cultured in vitro, obtained from a patient treated with pembrolizumab. The receptors were sampled from an adult with mismatch repair-deficient cancer.

The rearrangement links TRBV6-5 to TRBJ1-2, with unresolved D. Germline V CDR1 and CDR2: MNHEY, SVGAGI. V was shortened by 4 bases and J by 0 bases, with 9 bases between the two germline ends. The CDR3 sequence is 14 residues long. CDR3 in DNA: TGTGCCAGCAGTTTACAACGCACTAACTATGGCTACACCTTC. Translated, it gives CASSLQRTNYGYTF.

This clone was seen a few times. The CDR3 DNA reads TGTGCCAGCAGCTCCGGGACACTCTACGAGCAGTACTTC. The encoded protein is CASSSGTLYEQYF. This chain connects TRBV7-8 to TRBJ2-7; weak D call: TRBD1 (6 bases). The CDR3 sequence is 13 residues long. The V end was cut by 4 bases, the J end by 3 bases, with 10 bases between. Germline CDR1 SGHVS, CDR2 FQNEAQ.

The V call is TRBV28, the J call TRBJ2-1; maybe TRBD2 (5 bases). This CDR3 region has 15 residues. Germline CDR1 MDHEN, CDR2 SYDVKM. The V and J ends lost 7 bases and 0 bases respectively, with 13 bases between them. In DNA, the CDR3 is TGTGCCAGCACCGTGAGGGAAAGCTCCTACAATGAGCAGTTCTTC. Translation: CASTVRESSYNEQFF.

V usage is TRBV7-2 and J usage is TRBJ2-5; tentative D call: TRBD1 (6 bases). The length of the CDR3 is 13 residues. Per the germline V gene, CDR1 is SGHTA and CDR2 is FQGNSA. The V end lost 5 bases, the J end lost 2 bases, and 9 bases lay between the germline ends. The CDR3 nucleotides read TGTGCCAGCAGCCGGGACAAACAAGAGACCCAGTACTTC. Translated, it gives CASSRDKQETQYF.

V usage is TRBV4-1 and J usage is TRBJ2-5, with a weak D call TRBD2 (6 bases). The J call may be faulty, since TRBJ2-7 better matches the DNA end. The CDR3 has 14 amino acids. Germline V lookup: CDR1 MGHRA, CDR2 YSYEKL. CDR3 coding DNA: TGCGCCAGCAGCCAAGCTAGCGATTCCTACGAGCAGTACTTC. The encoded protein is CASSQASDSYEQYF.

The table lists this clone with a count of one. The chain is built from TRBV5-4 and TRBJ1-6, with 7 bases fitting TRBD1. After removal of 3 bases from V and 6 bases from J, the junction contained 9 bases not matched to a gene. The CDR3 runs to 16 residues. Germline assignment: CDR1 SGHNT and CDR2 YYREEE (reference sequence). The DNA for the CDR3 is TGTGCCAGCAGCTCGCCTAAGACAGGGAGTAATTCACCCCTCCACTTT. Protein product: CASSSPKTGSNSPLHF.

The chain recombines TRBV5-1 with TRBJ1-2; D uncertain. The V end was cut by 4 bases, the J end by 6 bases, with 16 bases between. The germline gives CDR1 SGHRS, CDR2 YFSETQ. This CDR3 has 14 residues. CDR3 sequence (DNA): TGCGCCAGCAGCCCGGAGGTTGGGAGGGATGGCTACACCTTC. Protein product: CASSPEVGRDGYTF.

J is TRBJ2-2 and V is TRBV6-4; 10 nucleotides align to TRBD1. Germline CDR1 and CDR2: MRHNA and SNTAGT. The CDR3 consists of 13 residues. The V and J ends lost 8 bases and 3 bases, in that order; junction bases with no gene match: 0. The CDR3 here is CASGTGDTGELFF. The CDR3 DNA reads TGTGCCAGCGGGACAGGGGACACCGGGGAGCTGTTTTTT.

The chain links TRBV19 to TRBJ2-1; possible D gene TRBD2, 6 bases. Germline assignment: CDR1 LNHDA and CDR2 SQIVND (reference sequence). V shed 0 bases and J shed 5 bases, with 8 bases lying between them. The CDR3 runs 14 residues. CDR3 region: CASSIDRGDNEQFF. The CDR3 bases are TGTGCCAGTAGTATAGATCGCGGGGACAATGAGCAGTTCTTC.

The rearrangement joins TRBV27 to TRBJ1-1; 9 bases match TRBD1. Losses at the gene ends were 6 bases for V and 3 bases for J; bases not matched to a gene: 20. Per the germline V gene, CDR1 is MNHEY and CDR2 is SMNVEV (reference sequence). This CDR3 region has 19 residues. This CDR3 reads CASSTRIYLRDRVHTEAFF. CDR3 in DNA: TGTGCCAGCAGCACACGAATTTATCTCCGGGACAGGGTACACACTGAAGCTTTCTTT.

In this sample, this clone turned up once. The chain's CDR3 is CASSQTSSGSYEQYF. The CDR3 region has the DNA TGTGCCAGCAGTCAAACATCTAGCGGGAGCTACGAGCAGTACTTC. The chain links TRBV27 to TRBJ2-7; the match to TRBD2 covers 10 bases. The V and J ends lost 5 bases and 3 bases, in that order; junction bases with no gene match: 7. CDR3 length: 15 residues. Germline loops: CDR1 MNHEY, CDR2 SMNVEV (reference sequence).

The gene calls are TRBV27 and TRBJ2-7, with a weak D call TRBD1 (6 bases). CDR1 and CDR2 from the germline V gene are MNHEY and SMNVEV (reference sequence). The CDR3 spans 15 residues. Trimming cost V 0 bases and J 3 bases, with 12 bases left between them. CDR3 nucleotide sequence: TGTGCCAGCAGTTTATCGGTGACAGGTAGCTACGAGCAGTACTTC. This gives the protein CASSLSVTGSYEQYF.

This clone occurred once. CDR3 loop: CASSPGLLAGVGETQYF. The CDR3 bases are TGTGCCAGCAGCCCTGGCCTATTAGCGGGAGTGGGAGAGACCCAGTACTTC. The V call is TRBV7-2, the J call TRBJ2-5; 9 bases map to TRBD2. V dropped 5 bases and J dropped 4; count of bases not matched to a gene: 14. Germline loops: CDR1 SGHTA, CDR2 FQGNSA. CDR3 length: 17 residues.

The V call is TRBV6-9, the J call TRBJ2-7; 9 nucleotides align to TRBD2. The CDR3 consists of 15 residues. V was clipped by 6 bases and J by 1 base; unmatched bases: 7. The V gene's germline CDR1 is MNHGY and CDR2 SVAAGI. The CDR3 protein is CASRPYLAGSYEQYF. In nucleotides, the CDR3 is TGTGCCAGCAGGCCCTATCTAGCGGGATCCTACGAGCAGTACTTC.

V usage is TRBV11-3 and J usage is TRBJ2-1, with D possibly called TRBD1 or TRBD2 (5 bases each). The V gene lost 6 bases and the J gene lost 7 bases, with 19 bases spanning the gap. This CDR3 is 15 amino acids long. From germline, CDR1 is SGHNT and CDR2 YENEEA. CDR3 region: CASSEYGGRMNEQFF. DNA of the CDR3: TGTGCCAGCAGTGAATATGGGGGAAGAATGAATGAGCAGTTCTTC.

The chain employs TRBV7-9 and TRBJ1-5; tentative D call: TRBD1 (5 bases). The CDR3 totals 15 residues. Trimming cost V 0 bases and J 3 bases, with 9 bases left between them. Per germline, CDR1 SEHNR and CDR2 FQNEAQ (reference sequence). CDR3 sequence: CASSLAGDLNQPQHF. The CDR3 nucleotides are TGTGCCAGCAGCTTAGCGGGGGACCTCAATCAGCCCCAGCATTTT.

The chain combines TRBV10-2 with TRBJ1-2; D is undetermined. This CDR3 comprises 12 residues. Trimming cost V 2 bases and J 9 bases, with 10 bases left between them. Germline CDR1 and CDR2: WSHSY and SAAADI. The CDR3 DNA reads TGCGCCAGCAGTGAGGACGTCGTGAGCTACACCTTC. This translates into CASSEDVVSYTF.

The rearrangement links TRBV6-5 to TRBJ1-1; D gene uncertain. Germline V lookup: CDR1 MNHEY, CDR2 SVGAGI. The CDR3 totals 15 residues. The germline V and J ends were trimmed by 1 base and 1 base, with 10 bases remaining between them. The CDR3 here is CASSYWSAANTEAFF. Written as DNA, the CDR3 is TGTGCCAGCAGTTACTGGTCAGCAGCGAACACTGAAGCTTTCTTT.

This clone was counted once. This chain connects TRBV5-1 to TRBJ1-1; 7 bases are shared with TRBD1. Germline CDR1 and CDR2: SGHRS and YFSETQ. CDR3 length: 14 amino acids. With 0 bases clipped from V and 4 bases from J, the junction kept 3 bases outside the gene matches. The CDR3 nucleotides are TGCGCCAGCAGCTTGGCGACAGGGCCCACTGAAGCTTTCTTT. Translating it yields CASSLATGPTEAFF.

The chain carries TRBV28 and TRBJ1-1; D is ambiguous. The CDR3 covers 12 residues. Between the trimmed V and J ends, which lost 7 bases and 0 bases, there was a span of 6 bases. CDR1 is MDHEN and CDR2 is SYDVKM in the germline V gene. The chain's CDR3 is CASIQMNTEAFF. The CDR3 nucleotides are TGTGCCAGCATACAGATGAACACTGAAGCTTTCTTT.

This clone occurred once. This chain connects TRBV28 to TRBJ1-1; D possibly corresponds to TRBD1 (5 bases). Germline CDR1 and CDR2: MDHEN and SYDVKM. CDR3 length equals 13 residues. V was clipped by 6 bases and J by 1 base, with 9 bases between them. The CDR3 DNA reads as TGTGCCAGCAGCCGGGGACCGAACACTGAAGCTTTCTTT. Protein sequence: CASSRGPNTEAFF. Combining the CDR3 with reference TRBV28 and TRBJ1-1 gives the whole variable domain DVKVTQSSRYLVKRTGEKVFLECVQDMDHENMFWYRQDPGLGLRLIYFSYDVKMKEKGDIPEGYSVSREKKERFSLILESASTNQTSMYLCASSRGPNTEAFFGQGTRLTVV.

The chain couples TRBV5-1 to TRBJ2-4; 9 nucleotides match TRBD1. V lost 2 bases and J lost 7; bases outside the gene matches: 4. The CDR3 spans 14 residues. Looked up from germline, CDR1 is SGHRS and CDR2 is YFSETQ. The chain's CDR3 is CASSLPGQGNIQYF. CDR3 sequence (DNA): TGCGCCAGCAGCTTACCGGGACAGGGTAACATTCAGTACTTC.

The V call is TRBV19, the J call TRBJ2-2; a weak D match, TRBD2 (6 bases). Trimming pared 5 bases from V and 4 bases from J, leaving 23 bases between. The CDR3 runs to 18 residues. Germline V gene sequence: CDR1 LNHDA, CDR2 SQIVND (reference sequence). CDR3 bases: TGTGCCAGTAGTCTGGCCGGGACTCCTTCAGGAGGCACCGGGGAGCTGTTTTTT. It is translated as CASSLAGTPSGGTGELFF.

The rearrangement joins TRBV6-1 to TRBJ2-3, with D tentatively TRBD1 (5 bases). The length of the CDR3 is 12 residues. Trimming removed 11 bases at V and 13 bases at J, with 22 bases between. In germline, CDR1 is MNHNS, CDR2 SASEGT. DNA of the CDR3: TGTGCCGTCCTAATGGGTCAGGGAAGGGAGTATTTT. Protein: CAVLMGQGREYF.

This sequence joins TRBV14 and TRBJ2-3; TRBD2 aligns across 13 bases. Trimming took 5 bases from V and 14 from J; bases not matched to a gene: 4. CDR1 is SGHDN and CDR2 is FVKESK in the germline V gene. This CDR3 spans 12 amino acids. CDR3 sequence (DNA): TGTGCCAGCAGCTCCGGACTAGCGGGAGTGTATTTT. It specifies CASSSGLAGVYF.

The chain couples TRBV4-2 to TRBJ2-5; perhaps D is TRBD1 or TRBD2 (5 bases each). CDR3 length equals 13 residues. V lost 4 bases and J 5 bases, leaving 11 bases between the germline ends. CDR1 is LGHNA and CDR2 is YNFKEQ in the germline V gene. This chain's CDR3 is CASSPTGRETQYF. CDR3 in DNA: TGTGCCAGCAGCCCCACGGGGCGGGAGACCCAGTACTTC.

The DNA for the CDR3 is TGTGCCAGCAGCTTGTTAAACTCCAGATACGAGCAGTACTTC. It encodes CASSLLNSRYEQYF. The chain recombines TRBV5-6 with TRBJ2-7; D not resolved. The CDR3 contains 14 residues. Germline assignment: CDR1 SGHDT and CDR2 YYEEEE. Trimming pared 1 base from V and 4 bases from J, leaving 12 bases between.